This TCR beta chain was identified during a study of control samples from healthy donors and cancer patients. Sequencing was performed with immunoSEQ multiplex PCR; in TCRdb, only in-frame clones are kept and a portion is missing. The sample lists over 45,000 clones; 85% to 95% were seen once. This CDR3 is built from 14 residues. V dropped 4 bases and J dropped 4 bases, with 11 bases sitting between them. Looked up from germline, CDR1 is SGDLS and CDR2 is YYNGEE. The receptor was isolated from a man aged 25-45 years with colorectal cancer. The chain uses TRBV9 and TRBJ2-2; possibly TRBD2 for D (5 bases). The sample comprised PBMCs. The CDR3 loop is CASSPDGSTGELFF. CDR3 DNA sequence: TGTGCCAGCAGCCCCGATGGGAGCACCGGGGAGCTGTTTTTT.